One and the same sample provided the 28 T cell receptor beta chains below, sequenced in a study of T cell responses to AZD1222 COVID-19 vaccine. Measured with immunoSEQ multiplex PCR; TCRdb has only the in-frame clones, and not every one. This sample has about 150,000 clones, with around nine tenths found just once. Sequencing was performed on peripheral blood, taken 28 days after the second AZD1222 dose. The origin of the receptors is an adult who received the AZD1222 COVID-19 vaccine.

The chain couples TRBV11-2 to TRBJ2-7; 13 bases agree with TRBD2. The CDR3 loop spans 14 amino acids. V shed 10 bases and J 5 bases; nucleotides not matched to a gene: 8. The germline V gene has CDR1 SGHAT and CDR2 FQNNGV. The CDR3 loop reads CATQLAGGPHEQYF. CDR3 coding DNA: TGTGCCACCCAACTAGCGGGAGGGCCCCACGAGCAGTACTTC.

This chain uses TRBV30 with TRBJ2-1; D gene unclear. The CDR3 consists of 13 residues. The V and J ends lost 4 bases and 0 bases respectively, with 7 bases between them. Germline CDR1 is GTSNPN and CDR2 is SVGIG (reference sequence). The CDR3 region is CAWTWYSYNEQFF. CDR3 DNA sequence: TGTGCCTGGACATGGTACTCCTACAATGAGCAGTTCTTC.

This clone was counted once. J is TRBJ2-1 and V is TRBV6-5, with 8 bases aligning to TRBD2. This CDR3 has 14 residues. V gave up 6 bases and J gave up 3 bases; unmatched junction bases: 4. CDR1 is MNHEY and CDR2 is SVGAGI in the germline V gene. CDR3 sequence (DNA): TGTGCCAGCAGATCCAGCGGGAGCTACAATGAGCAGTTCTTC. Translation gives CASRSSGSYNEQFF.

This rearrangement joins TRBV7-4 to TRBJ1-2; 8 bases agree with TRBD1. Germline V gives CDR1 SGHVT, CDR2 SQSDAQ. Unmatched junction bases numbered 6, after V lost 5 bases and J lost 1 base. This CDR3 comprises 15 residues. The CDR3 region is CASSGRGQDNYGYTF. The CDR3 DNA reads as TGTGCCAGCAGCGGGAGGGGACAGGATAACTATGGCTACACCTTC.

This CDR3 is CASIHRGSSYNEQFF. DNA for the CDR3: TGTGCCAGCATACACAGGGGTAGCTCCTACAATGAGCAGTTCTTC. The chain recombines TRBV7-9 with TRBJ2-1, with TRBD1 identical over 7 bases. Germline V lookup: CDR1 SEHNR, CDR2 FQNEAQ (reference sequence). Trimming removed 7 bases from V and 0 bases from J; junction bases left unmatched: 6. The CDR3 covers 15 residues. The complete variable domain, with remaining parts taken from reference TRBV7-9 and TRBJ2-1, reads DTGVSQNPRHKITKRGQNVTFRCDPISEHNRLYWYRQTLGQGPEFLTYFQNEAQLEKSRLLSDRFSAERPKGSFSTLEIQRTEQGDSAMYLCASIHRGSSYNEQFFGPGTRLTVL.

The V call is TRBV5-1, the J call TRBJ2-1, with TRBD2 matching over 12 bases. The V and J ends lost 3 bases and 5 bases, in that order; junction bases with no gene match: 6. The CDR3 covers 16 residues. The germline gives CDR1 SGHRS, CDR2 YFSETQ. CDR3 amino acids: CASSSMTSGSNNEQFF. The CDR3 bases are TGCGCCAGCAGCTCCATGACTAGCGGGAGTAACAATGAGCAGTTCTTC. Complete variable domain (other parts from reference TRBV5-1 and TRBJ2-1): KAGVTQTPRYLIKTRGQQVTLSCSPISGHRSVSWYQQTPGQGLQFLFEYFSETQRNKGNFPGRFSGRQFSNSRSEMNVSTLELGDSALYLCASSSMTSGSNNEQFFGPGTRLTVL.

The chain employs TRBV5-1 and TRBJ1-2; perhaps TRBD1 as D (5 bases). Germline V gene data show CDR1 as SGHRS and CDR2 as YFSETQ. Trimming removed 4 bases from V and 0 bases from J, with 16 bases in between. The CDR3 has 16 amino acids. For the CDR3, the DNA is TGCGCCAGCAGCGCCGGGACTAGGGCTTCTAACTATGGCTACACCTTC. It translates to CASSAGTRASNYGYTF.

The rearrangement links TRBV25-1 to TRBJ1-6; D might be TRBD1 (5 bases). The CDR3 is 15 amino acids. V lost 1 base and J lost 5, with 9 bases in between. The V gene's germline CDR1 is MGHDK and CDR2 SYGVNS. The CDR3 reads CASSEFRTNNSPLHF. The CDR3 DNA sequence: TGTGCCAGCAGTGAATTTCGGACAAATAATTCACCCCTCCACTTT.

The V and J genes are TRBV12-3 or TRBV12-4 and TRBJ1-2, with 7 bases fitting TRBD1. CDR3 length equals 12 residues. After removal of 4 bases from V and 6 bases from J, the junction contained 2 bases not matched to a gene. DNA for the CDR3: TGTGCCAGCAGTTGGGACAGTGATGGCTACACCTTC. This gives the protein CASSWDSDGYTF.

The V and J genes are TRBV6-2 or TRBV6-3 and TRBJ1-1; D perhaps matches TRBD1 (6 bases). Germline CDR1 reads MNHEY; CDR2 reads SVGEGT. V shed 3 bases and J shed 4 bases, with 15 bases lying between them. This CDR3 contains 15 residues. CDR3 sequence (DNA): TGTGCCAGCAGTTATAGTGGCAGGGGAGGCACTGAAGCTTTCTTT. Translating it yields CASSYSGRGGTEAFF.

This clone occurred once. The rearrangement uses TRBV6-5 and TRBJ1-5; 8 positions agree with TRBD1. Germline values: CDR1 MNHEY, CDR2 SVGAGI. The CDR3 consists of 15 residues. V lost 4 bases to trimming and J lost 4 bases; unmatched junction nucleotides: 6. The CDR3 DNA sequence: TGTGCCAGCAGTTTGACAGGGGCGCTAAATCAGCCCCAGCATTTT. This translates into CASSLTGALNQPQHF.

This clone turned up a few times. The genes are TRBV6-1 and TRBJ1-5; TRBD1 agrees at 7 bases. The length of the CDR3 is 16 residues. V was pared by 4 bases and J by 5 bases, with 11 bases of the junction left unmatched. Germline-derived CDR1 and CDR2 are MNHNS and SASEGT. The CDR3 here is CASSAYRGVGHQPQHF. The CDR3 DNA reads as TGTGCCAGCAGTGCCTACAGGGGAGTGGGTCATCAGCCCCAGCATTTT.

The chain uses TRBV28 and TRBJ1-1; D call uncertain. The V gene's germline CDR1 is MDHEN and CDR2 SYDVKM. The CDR3 is 13 residues long. V lost 5 bases and J 1 base, leaving 8 bases between the germline ends. CDR3 coding DNA: TGTGCCAGCAGTCTCGGACGGAACACTGAAGCTTTCTTT. Encoded protein: CASSLGRNTEAFF.

The chain is built from TRBV20-1 and TRBJ1-1, with D possibly being TRBD1 (5 bases). Germline CDR1 is DFQATT and CDR2 is SNEGSKA (reference sequence). With 6 bases removed from V and 8 bases from J, the gap between germline ends came to 13 bases. The CDR3 spans 11 residues. The CDR3 protein is CSANRQSEAFF. DNA for the CDR3: TGCAGTGCAAACCGACAGTCGGAAGCTTTCTTT.

This chain links TRBV30 with TRBJ1-2; D not resolved. Trimming took off 3 bases at V and 6 bases at J, with 8 bases between the two ends. The CDR3 runs 11 residues. Germline CDR1 GTSNPN, CDR2 SVGIG (reference sequence). CDR3 nucleotide sequence: TGTGCCTGGAGCTCGAATCATGGCTACACCTTC. Its protein is CAWSSNHGYTF.

This chain links TRBV5-1 with TRBJ2-7; 12 bases match TRBD2. After removal of 5 bases from V and 5 bases from J, the junction contained 11 bases not matched to a gene. The CDR3 has 16 residues. Germline V CDR1 and CDR2: SGHRS, YFSETQ. The CDR3 DNA is TGCGCCAGCAGTCCTCAGACTAGCGGGAGTATCGACGAGCAGTACTTC. Amino acids: CASSPQTSGSIDEQYF.

The chain combines TRBV19 with TRBJ1-2; 12 positions match TRBD1. This CDR3 spans 16 amino acids. Germline lookup yields CDR1 LNHDA and CDR2 SQIVND (reference sequence). The J segment lost 7 bases and the V segment lost 6 bases, leaving 12 bases of the junction unmatched. In nucleotides, the CDR3 is TGTGCCAGTAGAACGGCAGGGACAGGGGGCGCTGGTGGCTACACCTTC. Translation gives CASRTAGTGGAGGYTF.

V usage is TRBV15 and J usage is TRBJ1-2; D ambiguous. Germline V gives CDR1 LNHNV, CDR2 YYDKDF (reference sequence). The CDR3 extends over 13 amino acids. V lost 3 bases and J lost 4, with 9 bases in between. The CDR3 spells CATSRGGGYGYTF. Written as DNA, the CDR3 is TGTGCCACCAGCAGGGGAGGTGGCTATGGCTACACCTTC.

This clone was recorded a few times. The gene calls are TRBV15 and TRBJ1-5; a weak D match, TRBD1 (5 bases). Per germline, CDR1 LNHNV and CDR2 YYDKDF (reference sequence). V was clipped by 0 bases and J by 2 bases, with 14 bases between them. The CDR3 contains 17 residues. The CDR3 sequence: CATSRDWRDWGNQPQHF. CDR3 in DNA: TGTGCCACCAGCAGAGATTGGAGGGACTGGGGCAATCAGCCCCAGCATTTT.

The chain carries TRBV19 and TRBJ2-7; D assignment may be TRBD1 or TRBD2 (5 bases each). V lost 4 bases, J lost 4 bases, and 14 bases lay in between. CDR1 and CDR2 (germline): LNHDA, SQIVND (reference sequence). The CDR3 has 14 amino acids. The CDR3 coding sequence is TGTGCCAGTAGTAATGGGGGAATGGGTTACGAGCAGTACTTC. This codes for CASSNGGMGYEQYF. The variable domain in full, completed from reference TRBV19 and TRBJ2-7, reads DGGITQSPKYLFRKEGQNVTLSCEQNLNHDAMYWYRQDPGQGLRLIYYSQIVNDFQKGDIAEGYSVSREKKESFPLTVTSAQKNPTAFYLCASSNGGMGYEQYFGPGTRLTVT.

This chain joins TRBV3-1 (or the pseudogene TRBV3-2) and TRBJ2-7; D not certain. The CDR3 totals 14 residues. The V end was cut by 0 bases, the J end by 2 bases, with 8 bases between. Germline CDR1 and CDR2: LGHDT and YNNKEL (reference sequence). DNA of the CDR3: TGTGCCAGCAGCCAAGAGAGGTTCGCCTACGAGCAGTACTTC. This gives the protein CASSQERFAYEQYF.

The chain is built from TRBV7-8 and TRBJ2-3; tentative D call: TRBD2 (5 bases). V lost 1 base and J 5 bases, leaving 16 bases between the germline ends. This CDR3 contains 16 residues. In germline, CDR1 is SGHVS, CDR2 FQNEAQ. The CDR3, as DNA: TGTGCCAGCAGCTTAGAAGGAATCCTCGCGGGAGATACGCAGTATTTT. Translated, it gives CASSLEGILAGDTQYF.

This clone occurred once. This chain joins TRBV25-1 and TRBJ2-1, with 8 bases identical to TRBD2. The germline V gene encodes CDR1 MGHDK and CDR2 SYGVNS. There are 14 residues in the CDR3. V gave up 3 bases and J gave up 8 bases; unmatched junction bases: 6. The CDR3 is CASSDGTSGYEQFF. CDR3 coding DNA: TGTGCCAGCAGTGACGGGACTAGTGGGTATGAGCAGTTCTTC.

The J gene is TRBJ2-5, the V gene TRBV13, with D perhaps TRBD1 (6 bases). Trimming took off 5 bases at V and 1 base at J, with 11 bases between the two ends. The CDR3 consists of 14 residues. Germline CDR1 is PRHDT and CDR2 is FYEKMQ (reference sequence). CDR3 bases: TGTGCCAGCAGCGCCGGACAGTTCCAAGAGACCCAGTACTTC. Amino acid sequence: CASSAGQFQETQYF. Supplemented by reference TRBV13 and TRBJ2-5, the full variable domain reads AAGVIQSPRHLIKEKRETATLKCYPIPRHDTVYWYQQGPGQDPQFLISFYEKMQSDKGSIPDRFSAQQFSDYHSELNMSSLELGDSALYFCASSAGQFQETQYFGPGTRLLVL.

The gene calls are TRBV15 and TRBJ1-6; no reliable D call. The CDR3 is 14 residues long. Germline CDR1 reads LNHNV; CDR2 reads YYDKDF (reference sequence). V was pared by 1 base and J by 5 bases, with 6 bases between. The CDR3: CATSRAADNSPLHF. CDR3 in DNA: TGTGCCACCAGCAGAGCGGCTGATAATTCACCCCTCCACTTT.

This sequence joins TRBV5-1 and TRBJ1-6; D is uncertain. V dropped 0 bases and J dropped 0 bases, with 13 bases sitting between them. The CDR3 is 18 amino acids. The germline V gene has CDR1 SGHRS and CDR2 YFSETQ. The CDR3 here is CASSLGARKSSYNSPLHF. The CDR3 DNA reads as TGCGCCAGCAGCTTGGGGGCACGCAAGAGCTCCTATAATTCACCCCTCCACTTT.

The chain has TRBV7-9 and TRBJ1-5; D gene ambiguous. The CDR3 runs 18 residues. Looked up from germline, CDR1 is SEHNR and CDR2 is FQNEAQ (reference sequence). The V gene lost 1 base and the J gene lost 4 bases, with 20 bases spanning the gap. Here the CDR3 DNA reads TGTGCCAGCAGCTTAGAGAACGAGGGTAAGCGGCGTAATCAGCCCCAGCATTTT. Protein sequence: CASSLENEGKRRNQPQHF.

The V gene is TRBV19, the J gene TRBJ2-1, with TRBD1 identical over 9 bases. There are 15 residues in the CDR3. Per the germline V gene, CDR1 is LNHDA and CDR2 is SQIVND (reference sequence). V shed 7 bases, J shed 3 bases, and the junction held 7 bases outside the gene matches. The CDR3 DNA is TGTGCCAGTACCCCTCTGGGACAGGGCTACAATGAGCAGTTCTTC. Residues: CASTPLGQGYNEQFF.